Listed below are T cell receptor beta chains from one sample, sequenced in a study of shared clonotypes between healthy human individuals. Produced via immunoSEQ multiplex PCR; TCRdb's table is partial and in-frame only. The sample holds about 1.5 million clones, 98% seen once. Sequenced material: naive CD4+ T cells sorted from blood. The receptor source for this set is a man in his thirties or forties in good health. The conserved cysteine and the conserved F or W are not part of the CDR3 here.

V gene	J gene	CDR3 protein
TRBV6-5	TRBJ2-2	ASGTPVAGELF
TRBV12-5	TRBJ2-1	ASGRQTGTYNEQF
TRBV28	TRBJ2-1	ASSLAGGPHNEQF
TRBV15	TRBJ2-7	ATSRAGQTYEQY
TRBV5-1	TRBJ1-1	ASSLLTAGSVTEAF
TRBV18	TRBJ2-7	ASSGGQGATGEQY
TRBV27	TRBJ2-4	ASSPIRDTLAKNIQY
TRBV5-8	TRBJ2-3	ASSPGTVLSTDTQY
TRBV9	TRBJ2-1	ASSAYTQGASYNEQF
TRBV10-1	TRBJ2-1	ASSGSSSYNEQF
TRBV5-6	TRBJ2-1	ASSLDPRRPSLDEQF
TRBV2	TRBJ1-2	ASSEAPPGLSNYGYT
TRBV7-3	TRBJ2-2	ASSLGIVTGELF
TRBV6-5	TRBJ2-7	ASRPSEGARGEQY
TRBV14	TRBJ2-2	ASSQWTSETGELF
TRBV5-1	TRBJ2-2	ASSSRGVVGTGELF
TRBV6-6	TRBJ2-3	ASTSLAGQLTDTQY
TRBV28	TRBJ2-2	ASSFLAGATGELF
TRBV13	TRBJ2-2	ASSGSFNTGELF
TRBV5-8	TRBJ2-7	ASSLALRDGTYEQY
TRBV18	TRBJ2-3	ASSPLLAGATDTQY
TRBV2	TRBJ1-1	ASSTRIQTEAF
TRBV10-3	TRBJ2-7	AISESTGGYEQY
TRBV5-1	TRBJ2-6	ASSLIRSGRQSSGANVLT
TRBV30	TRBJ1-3	AWSGRGSSGNTIY
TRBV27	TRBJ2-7	ASSLSRRLAGPGEQY